This TCR beta chain emerged from a study of technical replicates of blood from a handful of donors. The method was immunoSEQ multiplex PCR; TCRdb's version includes in-frame clones alone and lacks a portion of them. The sample includes 65,000 to 80,000 clones, about 95% of them seen just once. The V gene lost 4 bases and the J gene lost 1 base, with 12 bases spanning the gap. The CDR3 loop spans 15 amino acids. Germline CDR1 and CDR2: SGHRS and YFSETQ. This sequence joins TRBV5-1 and TRBJ1-5; D gene ambiguous. Sequencing was done on a sample of T cells isolated from PBMCs. This clonotype was obtained from a human donor in good health. This chain's CDR3 is CASSLLGGSNQPQHF. CDR3 nucleotides: TGCGCCAGCAGCCTCCTCGGCGGGAGCAATCAGCCCCAGCATTTT.